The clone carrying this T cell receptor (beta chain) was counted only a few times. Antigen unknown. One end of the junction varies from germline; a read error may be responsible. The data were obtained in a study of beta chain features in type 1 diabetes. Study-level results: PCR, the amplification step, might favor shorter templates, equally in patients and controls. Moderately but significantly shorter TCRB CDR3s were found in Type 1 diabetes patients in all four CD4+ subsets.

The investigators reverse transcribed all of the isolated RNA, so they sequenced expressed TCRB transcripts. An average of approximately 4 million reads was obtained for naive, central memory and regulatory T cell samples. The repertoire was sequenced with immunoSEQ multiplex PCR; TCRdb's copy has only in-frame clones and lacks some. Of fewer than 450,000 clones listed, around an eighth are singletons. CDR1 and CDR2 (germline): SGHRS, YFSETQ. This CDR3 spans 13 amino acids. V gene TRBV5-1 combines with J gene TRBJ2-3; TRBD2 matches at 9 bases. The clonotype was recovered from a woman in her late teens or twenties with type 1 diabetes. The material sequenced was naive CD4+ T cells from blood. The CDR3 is CASSLASSGAGEF. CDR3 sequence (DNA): TGCGCCAGCAGCTTGGCCTCTAGCGGGGCCGGGGAGTTT.